Described below is a single T cell receptor (beta chain) sequence and its context. What it binds is unknown. This entry belongs to a study of cytomegalovirus exposure and HLA in healthy donors. In germline, CDR1 is SGHRS, CDR2 YFSETQ. J gave up 3 bases and V 5 bases, and 16 bases lay outside the gene matches. This CDR3 spans 17 amino acids. The study, taken as a whole, reports: Later, an analysis showed that TCR beta chains associated with HLA were more clonally expanded than others that were equally common. DRB1 had the most TCR associations and HLA-C the fewest, a later analysis found, with rates varying by HLA locus.

Each of the donors was a healthy bone marrow donor. Donors showed nominal health when sampled, although they likely had unrecorded immune exposures. PCR amplification relied on 60 Vbeta primers (plus 13 Jbeta primers). Repertoires were generated with immunoSEQ multiplex PCR, while TCRdb's copy carries only in-frame clones and drops some. Of over 70,000 clones listed, 67% were seen once; the top ten hold around 2.3%. The sample consisted of PBMCs. The receptor was derived from a young man in good health and CMV-seronegative. The chain employs TRBV5-1 and TRBJ2-7, with 8 bases aligning to TRBD1. CDR3 amino acids: CASSSATGAAAIYEQYF. CDR3 DNA: TGCGCCAGCAGTTCCGCGACAGGGGCGGCGGCTATCTACGAGCAGTACTTC.